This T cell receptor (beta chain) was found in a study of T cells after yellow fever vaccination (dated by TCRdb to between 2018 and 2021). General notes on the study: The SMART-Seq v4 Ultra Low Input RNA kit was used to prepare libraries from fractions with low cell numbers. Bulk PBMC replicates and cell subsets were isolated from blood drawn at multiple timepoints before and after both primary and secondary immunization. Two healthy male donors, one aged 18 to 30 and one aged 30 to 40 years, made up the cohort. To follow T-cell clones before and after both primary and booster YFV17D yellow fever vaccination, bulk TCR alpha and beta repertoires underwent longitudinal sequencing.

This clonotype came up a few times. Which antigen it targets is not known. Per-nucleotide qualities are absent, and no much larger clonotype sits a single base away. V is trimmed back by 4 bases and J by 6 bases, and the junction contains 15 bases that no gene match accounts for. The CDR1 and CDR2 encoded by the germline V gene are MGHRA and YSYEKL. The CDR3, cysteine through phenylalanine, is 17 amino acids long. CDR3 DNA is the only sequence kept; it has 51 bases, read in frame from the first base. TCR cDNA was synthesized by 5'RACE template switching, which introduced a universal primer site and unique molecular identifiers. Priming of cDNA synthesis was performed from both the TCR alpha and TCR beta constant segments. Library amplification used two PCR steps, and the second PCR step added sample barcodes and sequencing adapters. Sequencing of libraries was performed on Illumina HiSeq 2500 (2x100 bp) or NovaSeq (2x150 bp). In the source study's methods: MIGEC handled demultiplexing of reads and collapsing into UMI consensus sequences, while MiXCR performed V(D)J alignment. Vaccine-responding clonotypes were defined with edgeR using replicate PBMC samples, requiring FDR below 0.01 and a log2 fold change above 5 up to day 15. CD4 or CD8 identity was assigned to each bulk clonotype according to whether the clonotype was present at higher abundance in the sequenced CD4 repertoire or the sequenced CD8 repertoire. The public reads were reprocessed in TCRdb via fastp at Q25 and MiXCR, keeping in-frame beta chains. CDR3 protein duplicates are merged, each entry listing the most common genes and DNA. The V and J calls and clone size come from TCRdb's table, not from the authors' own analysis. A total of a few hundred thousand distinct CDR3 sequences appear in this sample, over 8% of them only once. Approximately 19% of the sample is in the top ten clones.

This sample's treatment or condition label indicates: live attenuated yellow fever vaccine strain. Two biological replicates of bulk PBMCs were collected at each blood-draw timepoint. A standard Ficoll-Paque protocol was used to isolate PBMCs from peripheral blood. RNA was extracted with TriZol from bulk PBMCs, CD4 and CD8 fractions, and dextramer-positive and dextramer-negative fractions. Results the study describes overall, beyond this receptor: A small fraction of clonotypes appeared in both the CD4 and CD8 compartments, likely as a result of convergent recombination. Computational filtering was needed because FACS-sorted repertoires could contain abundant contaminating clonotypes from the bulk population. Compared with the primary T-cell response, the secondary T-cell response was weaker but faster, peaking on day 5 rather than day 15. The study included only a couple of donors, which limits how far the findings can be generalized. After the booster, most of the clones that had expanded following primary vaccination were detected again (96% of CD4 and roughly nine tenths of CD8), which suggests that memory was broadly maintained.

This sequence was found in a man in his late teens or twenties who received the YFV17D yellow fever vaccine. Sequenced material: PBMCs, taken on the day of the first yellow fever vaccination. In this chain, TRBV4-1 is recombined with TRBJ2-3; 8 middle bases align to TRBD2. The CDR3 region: CASSPKTGGSYLDTQYF. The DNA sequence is TGCGCCAGCAGCCCCAAGACGGGGGGGTCGTACCTGGATACGCAGTATTTT.